A selection of T cell receptor beta chains follows, all from one sample in a study of shared clonotypes between healthy human individuals. Sequencing was performed with immunoSEQ multiplex PCR; in TCRdb, only in-frame clones are kept and a portion is missing. The sample lists about 990,000 clones; 78% were seen once. Source material: memory CD4+ T cells from PBMCs. The source is a man between 18 and 29 years old in good health. Some clones in this sample may be carry-over from other donors' samples. Both conserved end residues are part of each CDR3. The order of the fields is V gene, clone size, J gene, D gene, CDR3 protein, CDR3 DNA. A D gene is named only where the DNA matches it firmly. Not all rows give a size; the values are once, few, many and, for expanded clones, a class.

v_gene: TRBV28; abundance: .; j_gene: TRBJ2-7; d_gene: .; CDR3aa: CASTTGTPLYEQYF; CDR3nt: TGTGCCAGCACTACCGGGACACCCCTCTACGAGCAGTACTTC
v_gene: TRBV9; abundance: .; j_gene: TRBJ2-2; d_gene: TRBD2; CDR3aa: CASSVAGLVGNTGELFF; CDR3nt: TGTGCCAGCAGCGTAGCGGGACTAGTCGGGAACACCGGGGAGCTGTTTTTT
v_gene: TRBV6-4; abundance: .; j_gene: TRBJ2-1; d_gene: .; CDR3aa: CASSESVSSSYNEQFF; CDR3nt: TGTGCCAGCAGTGAGTCCGTCTCGAGCTCCTACAATGAGCAGTTCTTC
v_gene: TRBV2; abundance: .; j_gene: TRBJ2-7; d_gene: TRBD2; CDR3aa: CASSEGASGRSSPYEQYF; CDR3nt: TGTGCCAGCAGTGAAGGGGCTAGCGGGAGATCGTCCCCCTACGAGCAGTACTTC
v_gene: TRBV20-1; abundance: .; j_gene: TRBJ1-4; d_gene: .; CDR3aa: CSAPGREKLFF; CDR3nt: TGCAGTGCTCCAGGTCGGGAAAAACTGTTTTTT
v_gene: TRBV5-6; abundance: few; j_gene: TRBJ1-2; d_gene: .; CDR3aa: CASSPGTNYGYTF; CDR3nt: TGTGCCAGCAGCCCCGGGACTAACTATGGCTACACCTTC
v_gene: TRBV7-2; abundance: .; j_gene: TRBJ2-1; d_gene: TRBD1; CDR3aa: CASSPGTGEYNEQFF; CDR3nt: TGTGCCAGCAGCCCGGGGACAGGGGAGTACAATGAGCAGTTCTTC
v_gene: TRBV20-1; abundance: .; j_gene: TRBJ1-2; d_gene: .; CDR3aa: CSARTGYGYTF; CDR3nt: TGCAGTGCTAGGACAGGTTATGGCTACACCTTC
v_gene: TRBV5-1; abundance: many; j_gene: TRBJ2-1; d_gene: TRBD1; CDR3aa: CASSRATGQGLDEQFF; CDR3nt: TGCGCCAGCTCTAGGGCTACGGGACAGGGGCTGGATGAGCAGTTCTTC
v_gene: TRBV2; abundance: .; j_gene: TRBJ2-7; d_gene: TRBD1; CDR3aa: CASSWTGHEQYF; CDR3nt: TGTGCCAGCAGTTGGACAGGGCACGAGCAGTACTTC
v_gene: TRBV6-5; abundance: .; j_gene: TRBJ2-7; d_gene: .; CDR3aa: CASSSFGQRGSYEQYF; CDR3nt: TGTGCCAGCAGTTCCTTCGGCCAGAGGGGATCCTACGAGCAGTACTTC
v_gene: TRBV7-9; abundance: .; j_gene: TRBJ2-1; d_gene: TRBD2; CDR3aa: CASSPAGAPYNEQFF; CDR3nt: TGTGCCAGCAGCCCGGCGGGAGCCCCCTACAATGAGCAGTTCTTC
v_gene: TRBV6-6; abundance: .; j_gene: TRBJ1-2; d_gene: .; CDR3aa: CASSYLTGANYGYTF; CDR3nt: TGTGCCAGCAGTTACTTGACGGGAGCTAACTATGGCTACACCTTC
v_gene: TRBV7-3; abundance: .; j_gene: TRBJ2-1; d_gene: .; CDR3aa: CASSLRRDNEQFF; CDR3nt: TGTGCCAGCAGCTTACGCAGGGACAATGAGCAGTTCTTC
v_gene: TRBV5-4; abundance: .; j_gene: TRBJ2-5; d_gene: TRBD1; CDR3aa: CASSPGQGAGFVAQYF; CDR3nt: TGTGCCAGCAGCCCGGGACAGGGGGCTGGGTTTGTGGCCCAGTACTTC
v_gene: TRBV4-1; abundance: once; j_gene: TRBJ2-5; d_gene: .; CDR3aa: CASSRSSAAQETQYF; CDR3nt: TGCGCCAGCAGCCGATCTAGCGCGGCCCAAGAGACCCAGTACTTC
v_gene: TRBV18; abundance: .; j_gene: TRBJ2-5; d_gene: .; CDR3aa: CASSPAGVEIETQYF; CDR3nt: TGTGCCAGCTCACCGGCAGGGGTCGAAATAGAGACCCAGTACTTC
v_gene: TRBV19; abundance: .; j_gene: TRBJ1-5; d_gene: .; CDR3aa: CASSILWSNQPQHF; CDR3nt: TGTGCCAGTAGTATATTGTGGTCCAATCAGCCCCAGCATTTT
v_gene: TRBV10-3; abundance: .; j_gene: TRBJ2-1; d_gene: TRBD2; CDR3aa: CAIRGRLAEDYNEQFF; CDR3nt: TGTGCCATCAGGGGCCGACTAGCGGAAGACTACAATGAGCAGTTCTTC
v_gene: TRBV5-1; abundance: .; j_gene: TRBJ1-1; d_gene: .; CDR3aa: CASSLVGVGTEAFF; CDR3nt: TGCGCCAGCAGCTTGGTTGGGGTTGGGACTGAAGCTTTCTTT
v_gene: TRBV5-1; abundance: .; j_gene: TRBJ2-1; d_gene: .; CDR3aa: CASSPDPSSYNEQFF; CDR3nt: TGCGCCAGCAGCCCGGATCCGAGCTCCTACAATGAGCAGTTCTTC
v_gene: TRBV9; abundance: few; j_gene: TRBJ2-3; d_gene: TRBD2; CDR3aa: CASSGEGGAGVGDTQYF; CDR3nt: TGTGCCAGCAGCGGCGAGGGAGGAGCGGGAGTGGGAGATACGCAGTATTTT
v_gene: TRBV28; abundance: .; j_gene: TRBJ1-4; d_gene: .; CDR3aa: CASSGAGRGGKLFF; CDR3nt: TGTGCCAGCAGTGGGGCGGGGAGAGGCGGAAAACTGTTTTTT
v_gene: TRBV5-1; abundance: many; j_gene: TRBJ2-3; d_gene: .; CDR3aa: CASSLAGQSTDTQYF; CDR3nt: TGCGCCAGCAGCTTGGCCGGACAGAGCACAGATACGCAGTATTTT
v_gene: TRBV11-2; abundance: .; j_gene: TRBJ2-3; d_gene: TRBD2; CDR3aa: CASSLVGGRGGTDTQYF; CDR3nt: TGTGCCAGCAGCTTAGTAGGCGGGAGGGGGGGCACAGATACGCAGTATTTT
v_gene: TRBV7-9; abundance: .; j_gene: TRBJ2-3; d_gene: TRBD2; CDR3aa: CASSSGELAGGSSDTQYF; CDR3nt: TGTGCCAGCAGCTCAGGGGAACTAGCGGGAGGATCATCGGATACGCAGTATTTT
v_gene: TRBV5-1; abundance: .; j_gene: TRBJ1-3; d_gene: TRBD1; CDR3aa: CASSLDPTGAGNTIYF; CDR3nt: TGCGCCAGCAGCTTGGACCCAACAGGGGCTGGAAACACCATATATTTT
v_gene: TRBV28; abundance: .; j_gene: TRBJ1-5; d_gene: TRBD1; CDR3aa: CASTRQGNQPQHF; CDR3nt: TGTGCCAGCACCAGACAGGGGAATCAGCCCCAGCATTTT
v_gene: TRBV5-1; abundance: .; j_gene: TRBJ2-3; d_gene: TRBD2; CDR3aa: CASRGGTSGSTDTQYF; CDR3nt: TGCGCCAGCAGAGGGGGGACTAGCGGGAGCACAGATACGCAGTATTTT
v_gene: TRBV9; abundance: .; j_gene: TRBJ1-1; d_gene: .; CDR3aa: CASSVTSTDTEAFF; CDR3nt: TGTGCCAGCAGCGTAACCTCCACGGATACTGAAGCTTTCTTT
v_gene: TRBV7-2; abundance: .; j_gene: TRBJ2-4; d_gene: .; CDR3aa: CASSSVGGAENIQYF; CDR3nt: TGTGCCAGCAGCTCGGTGGGGGGGGCCGAAAACATTCAGTACTTC
v_gene: TRBV5-1; abundance: .; j_gene: TRBJ2-5; d_gene: .; CDR3aa: CASSSGETQYF; CDR3nt: TGCGCCAGCAGTTCCGGCGAGACCCAGTACTTC
v_gene: TRBV28; abundance: .; j_gene: TRBJ2-5; d_gene: TRBD2; CDR3aa: CASSLPTSGSRETQYF; CDR3nt: TGTGCCAGCAGTCTCCCAACTAGCGGGAGTCGTGAGACCCAGTACTTC
v_gene: TRBV9; abundance: many; j_gene: TRBJ1-1; d_gene: .; CDR3aa: CASSANSNTEAFF; CDR3nt: TGTGCCAGCAGCGCAAATTCGAACACTGAAGCTTTCTTT
v_gene: TRBV4-2; abundance: .; j_gene: TRBJ2-7; d_gene: TRBD1; CDR3aa: CASSQDLGQGTYEQYF; CDR3nt: TGTGCCAGCAGCCAAGATCTAGGACAGGGTACCTACGAGCAGTACTTC
v_gene: TRBV7-8; abundance: .; j_gene: TRBJ1-2; d_gene: .; CDR3aa: CASSLNRRGYGYTF; CDR3nt: TGTGCCAGCAGCCTCAACAGGCGGGGCTATGGCTACACCTTC
v_gene: TRBV6-1; abundance: .; j_gene: TRBJ2-2; d_gene: .; CDR3aa: CASSDLAGWNTGELFF; CDR3nt: TGTGCCAGCAGTGATCTGGCAGGCTGGAACACCGGGGAGCTGTTTTTT
v_gene: TRBV5-6; abundance: .; j_gene: TRBJ1-2; d_gene: .; CDR3aa: CASSFLGPYGYTF; CDR3nt: TGTGCCAGCAGCTTTCTGGGGCCCTATGGCTACACCTTC
v_gene: TRBV7-9; abundance: .; j_gene: TRBJ2-2; d_gene: .; CDR3aa: CASSRRGTGELFF; CDR3nt: TGTGCCAGCAGTCGCAGGGGCACCGGGGAGCTGTTTTTT
v_gene: TRBV5-4; abundance: .; j_gene: TRBJ2-7; d_gene: TRBD1; CDR3aa: CASSPGQGVTYEQYF; CDR3nt: TGTGCCAGCAGCCCCGGACAGGGAGTGACCTACGAGCAGTACTTC